This T cell receptor beta chain appears in the sequencing data of a study of T-cell memory formation after mild COVID-19. Study details: In these data, TCR clusters were largely donor specific.

In TCRdb, the 5' RACE reads were re-called with MiXCR into one record per CDR3 protein. The profile shows 300,000 to 400,000 distinct CDR3 sequences, approximately 15% of them singletons. The CDR3 has 13 residues. V was shortened by 4 bases and J by 3 bases, with 11 bases between the two germline ends. Germline V lookup: CDR1 SGHRS, CDR2 YFSETQ. This clonotype was picked up many times. The source of this sequence is a man in his late teens or twenties who had mild COVID-19 (a few samples of this study predate the infection). Cell type and time point are not known. This chain uses TRBV5-1 with TRBJ2-7; D is possibly TRBD1 (6 bases). Material: PBMCs or a T cell subset sorted from them (not recorded which). In DNA form, the CDR3 reads TGCGCCAGCAGCCCGACAGGCAACTACGAGCAGTACTTC. Translated: CASSPTGNYEQYF.